The 19 T cell receptor beta chains in this list originate from one sample, sequenced in a study of cytomegalovirus exposure and HLA in healthy donors. PCR was performed using 60 Vbeta and 13 Jbeta primers. The repertoire was sequenced with immunoSEQ multiplex PCR; TCRdb's copy has only in-frame clones and lacks some. Among roughly 220,000 clones, 65% to 85% were seen once, and the ten largest hold 2.9%. Sequenced sample: PBMCs. These receptors were taken from a man aged 25 to 45 in good health and CMV-seronegative.

The genes are TRBV28 and TRBJ2-1; D remains ambiguous. The germline V gene encodes CDR1 MDHEN and CDR2 SYDVKM. Trimming pared 4 bases from V and 7 bases from J, leaving 14 bases between. The CDR3 consists of 14 residues. The CDR3 DNA sequence: TGTGCCAGCAGTTCCCGTCGAGGCCGGAATGAGCAGTTCTTC. It specifies CASSSRRGRNEQFF.

The chain uses TRBV14 and TRBJ1-1; TRBD1 agrees at 7 bases. Per germline, CDR1 SGHDN and CDR2 FVKESK. The ends lost 3 bases at V and 1 base at J; junction bases unmatched: 5. There are 15 residues in the CDR3. The CDR3 region has the DNA TGTGCCAGCAGCCAGAACAGGGGTCCGAACACTGAAGCTTTCTTT. Amino acids: CASSQNRGPNTEAFF.

The chain joins TRBV4-1 to TRBJ1-2; 8 nucleotides line up with TRBD1. The CDR3 has 16 amino acids. Germline loops: CDR1 MGHRA, CDR2 YSYEKL. The J segment lost 6 bases and the V segment lost 2 bases, leaving 11 bases of the junction unmatched. CDR3 DNA sequence: TGCGCCAGCAGCCAAAGAAGGTTCGGACAGGGTGATGGCTACACCTTC. It translates to CASSQRRFGQGDGYTF.

V and J are TRBV7-3 and TRBJ2-3; possible D gene TRBD2, 6 bases. The CDR3 is 14 amino acids. Looked up from germline, CDR1 is SGHTA and CDR2 is FQGTGA. The V end was cut by 1 base, the J end by 4 bases, with 9 bases between. The DNA of the CDR3 is TGTGCCAGCAGCTTAATCCCGGGGGCAGATACGCAGTATTTT. It specifies CASSLIPGADTQYF.

This clone came up once. The chain joins TRBV6-5 to TRBJ2-2; TRBD2 matches 7 bases. The V segment lost 5 bases and the J segment 9 bases; nucleotides outside the gene matches: 3. Looked up from germline, CDR1 is MNHEY and CDR2 is SVGAGI. The CDR3 consists of 12 residues. The CDR3 coding sequence is TGTGCCAGCAGTCCCGGGGGGAGGGAGCTGTTTTTT. It yields the protein CASSPGGRELFF.

The rearrangement uses TRBV2 and TRBJ2-7; a weak D match, TRBD1 (6 bases). CDR1 is SNHLY, CDR2 FYNNEI, per germline. V was cut by 3 bases and J by 3 bases, with 18 bases left in between. The CDR3 extends over 16 amino acids. For the CDR3, the DNA is TGTGCCAGCAGTGAGCACTCAGGGGAATTAAGCTACGAGCAGTACTTC. It codes for CASSEHSGELSYEQYF. The entire variable domain, with the rest obtained from reference TRBV2 and TRBJ2-7, is as follows: EPEVTQTPSHQVTQMGQEVILRCVPISNHLYFYWYRQILGQKVEFLVSFYNNEISEKSEIFDDQFSVERPDGSNFTLKIRSTKLEDSAMYFCASSEHSGELSYEQYFGPGTRLTVT.

This clone is a singleton in its sample. In DNA, the CDR3 is TGTGCCAGCAGTGAAAGACAGGGCAATCAGCCCCAGCATTTT. Translating it yields CASSERQGNQPQHF. The rearrangement links TRBV6-1 to TRBJ1-5; maybe TRBD1 (6 bases). The germline V and J ends were trimmed by 2 bases and 2 bases, with 7 bases remaining between them. CDR1 is MNHNS, CDR2 SASEGT, per germline. This CDR3 contains 14 residues.

The chain recombines TRBV2 with TRBJ2-3; D gene ambiguous. Per the germline V gene, CDR1 is SNHLY and CDR2 is FYNNEI. The CDR3 has 12 amino acids. With 2 bases removed from V and 4 bases from J, the gap between germline ends came to 4 bases. As DNA, the CDR3 is TGTGCCAGCAGTGAACCGGCAGATACGCAGTATTTT. Its protein is CASSEPADTQYF.

This clone was detected only a few times. Relative to the germline gene, one junction end is altered; a read error may explain this. The rearrangement links TRBV6-5 to TRBJ2-7, with TRBD2 identical over 8 bases. This CDR3 comprises 15 residues. Germline assignment: CDR1 MNHEY and CDR2 SVGAGI. This CDR3 reads CASSYSGLDSYEQHF. In DNA, the CDR3 is TGTGCCAGCAGTTATTCGGGACTAGACTCCTACGAGCAGCACTTC.

This rearrangement joins TRBV5-1 to TRBJ2-7; 7 bases are shared with TRBD2. Germline CDR1 reads SGHRS; CDR2 reads YFSETQ. V shed 5 bases, J shed 0 bases, and the junction held 5 bases outside the gene matches. The CDR3 is 14 amino acids. The CDR3 sequence is CASSGLGGSYEQYF. DNA for the CDR3: TGCGCCAGCAGTGGACTAGGAGGCTCCTACGAGCAGTACTTC.

This clone was seen a handful of times. This chain joins TRBV2 and TRBJ2-5; 9 positions match TRBD2. V trimming: 9 bases; J trimming: 5 bases; junction bases outside the gene matches: 13. This CDR3 is built from 15 residues. In germline, CDR1 is SNHLY, CDR2 FYNNEI. The CDR3 DNA reads as TGTGCCAGTGGGACTAGCTGGGATGATCGGGAGACCCAGTACTTC. It is translated as CASGTSWDDRETQYF.

This clone was seen a single time. The chain has TRBV19 and TRBJ1-2, with no clear D. The CDR3 totals 15 residues. V lost 3 bases and J lost 5, with 16 bases in between. CDR1 is LNHDA and CDR2 is SQIVND in the germline V gene (reference sequence). The CDR3 here is CASSMVAGNQYGYTF. As DNA, the CDR3 is TGTGCCAGTAGTATGGTCGCAGGCAATCAGTATGGCTACACCTTC.

Written as DNA, the CDR3 is TGTGCCACCAGCAGAGATCGAGGGACAGGGGATAGCAATCAGCCCCAGCATTTT. It codes for CATSRDRGTGDSNQPQHF. The chain joins TRBV15 to TRBJ1-5; the match to TRBD1 covers 10 bases. In germline, CDR1 is LNHNV, CDR2 YYDKDF (reference sequence). J lost 0 bases, V lost 0 bases, and 5 bases had no gene match. The CDR3 sequence is 18 residues long. Full variable domain (outside the CDR3, taken from reference TRBV15 and TRBJ1-5): DAMVIQNPRYQVTQFGKPVTLSCSQTLNHNVMYWYQQKSSQAPKLLFHYYDKDFNNEADTPDNFQSRRPNTSFCFLDIRSPGLGDTAMYLCATSRDRGTGDSNQPQHFGDGTRLSIL.

The V gene is TRBV14, the J gene TRBJ2-5; D gene unclear. The V end lost 1 base, the J end lost 6 bases, and 9 bases lay between the germline ends. CDR1 and CDR2 from the germline V gene are SGHDN and FVKESK. The CDR3 runs to 13 residues. The CDR3 reads CASSQGRGQTQYF. DNA for the CDR3: TGTGCCAGCAGCCAAGGCAGAGGTCAGACCCAGTACTTC.

This chain connects TRBV18 to TRBJ1-2; D gene ambiguous. Germline CDR1 and CDR2: KGHSH and LQKENI. Trimming took off 3 bases at V and 10 bases at J, with 12 bases between the two ends. The CDR3 has 12 residues. The CDR3 spells CASSPGRLDYTF. DNA of the CDR3: TGTGCCAGCTCACCGGGCCGGTTAGACTACACCTTC.

CDR3 region: CASSLTVGASGAEAFF. CDR3 nucleotide sequence: TGTGCCAGCAGCTTAACCGTCGGGGCGAGCGGGGCTGAAGCTTTCTTT. V gene TRBV11-2 combines with J gene TRBJ1-1, with D possibly TRBD1 on 5 matching bases. The CDR3 runs to 16 residues. The germline V and J ends were trimmed by 2 bases and 6 bases, with 19 bases remaining between them. Germline V gives CDR1 SGHAT, CDR2 FQNNGV.

This clone occurred once. This chain uses TRBV4-3 with TRBJ2-3, with 8 bases fitting TRBD1. The J segment lost 4 bases and the V segment lost 1 base, leaving 1 base of the junction unmatched. This CDR3 is built from 14 residues. Germline V gene lookup returns CDR1 LGHNA and CDR2 YSLEER. CDR3 amino acids: CASSQGDRPDTQYF. CDR3 sequence (DNA): TGCGCCAGCAGCCAAGGGGACAGGCCAGATACGCAGTATTTT.

The genes are TRBV2 and TRBJ2-7; 12 bases agree with TRBD2. This CDR3 contains 19 residues. With 2 bases clipped from V and 4 bases from J, the junction kept 15 bases outside the gene matches. Per the germline V gene, CDR1 is SNHLY and CDR2 is FYNNEI. CDR3 in DNA: TGTGCCAGCAGTGAAAGTAGAAGGGGCCTAGCGGGGGGGCAGTACGAGCAGTACTTC. Protein sequence: CASSESRRGLAGGQYEQYF.

The gene calls are TRBV7-2 and TRBJ1-2; D uncertain. Germline V lookup: CDR1 SGHTA, CDR2 FQGNSA. V dropped 1 base and J dropped 3 bases, with 12 bases sitting between them. This CDR3 is 15 amino acids long. CDR3 region: CASSLGPGGDYGYTF. The CDR3 nucleotides are TGTGCCAGCAGCTTAGGACCAGGAGGCGACTATGGCTACACCTTC.